One sample yielded the 31 T cell receptor beta chains listed below, sequenced in a study of Ad26.COV2.S vaccination and SARS-CoV-2 variants. Produced via immunoSEQ multiplex PCR; TCRdb's table is partial and in-frame only. The repertoire holds roughly 350,000 clones, with roughly 90% as singletons. Treatment in this sample: 19 received Ad26.COV2.S at low or high dose, single or two shots; 5 received placebo; per-sample allocation not given. Sampling was done on day 63 after the first vaccine or placebo injection. The sequencing used peripheral blood, collected in a trial of Ad26.COV2.S vaccine versus placebo. The receptor source for this set is a person between 18 and 59 years old who received the Ad26.COV2.S COVID-19 vaccine or a placebo.

The chain combines TRBV5-1 with TRBJ1-1, with D unresolved. Germline V gene lookup returns CDR1 SGHRS and CDR2 YFSETQ. V was clipped by 2 bases and J by 1 base, with 9 bases between them. The CDR3 length is 14 residues. CDR3 nucleotides: TGCGCCAGCAGCTTTTCGGATGGGAACACTGAAGCTTTCTTT. It codes for CASSFSDGNTEAFF.

V is TRBV2 and J is TRBJ2-3; D is unclear. V gave up 0 bases and J gave up 1 base, with 20 bases separating them. This CDR3 is built from 19 residues. Per germline, CDR1 SNHLY and CDR2 FYNNEI. CDR3 nucleotide sequence: TGTGCCAGCAGTGAAGCCTACGGACGTGAGACGGAACGCACAGATACGCAGTATTTT. It encodes CASSEAYGRETERTDTQYF.

V is TRBV28 and J is TRBJ1-2, with 11 bases matching TRBD1. J was trimmed by 3 bases and V by 6 bases; bases with no gene match: 9. Germline-derived CDR1 and CDR2 are MDHEN and SYDVKM. CDR3 size: 16 residues. CDR3 sequence: CASRPGQGAAHYGYTF. CDR3 DNA: TGTGCCAGCAGACCCGGACAGGGGGCGGCTCACTATGGCTACACCTTC.

The chain joins TRBV19 to TRBJ2-1; TRBD1 agrees at 9 bases. The V gene's germline CDR1 is LNHDA and CDR2 SQIVND (reference sequence). CDR3 length: 16 amino acids. V lost 5 bases to trimming and J lost 9 bases; unmatched junction nucleotides: 14. CDR3 residues: CASSSPGQGASGEQFF. CDR3 in DNA: TGTGCCAGTAGTTCTCCGGGACAGGGAGCGTCGGGTGAGCAGTTCTTC.

The chain combines TRBV7-3 with TRBJ2-7; maybe TRBD2 (5 bases). CDR1 SGHTA and CDR2 FQGTGA come from the germline V gene. V was pared by 10 bases and J by 4 bases, with 17 bases between. This CDR3 comprises 13 residues. The CDR3 spells CAMRLRSEYEQYF. The CDR3 DNA is TGTGCCATGCGCCTCCGTAGCGAATACGAGCAGTACTTC.

The genes are TRBV28 and TRBJ1-2, with D unclear. V lost 8 bases and J 8 bases, leaving 15 bases between the germline ends. Germline CDR1 MDHEN, CDR2 SYDVKM. The CDR3 sequence is 12 residues long. CDR3 loop: CASLMGYGGYTF. The DNA of the CDR3 is TGTGCCAGCCTTATGGGGTATGGCGGCTACACCTTC.

This sequence joins TRBV6-7 and TRBJ1-2; D may be TRBD1 (5 bases). TRBV6-7 belongs to the ORF category, with a function that is uncertain. CDR3 size: 19 residues. V was pared by 0 bases and J by 4 bases, with 24 bases between. The CDR3 bases are TGTGCCAGCAGTTACTCGCCCCCAGGAGAGACAGAAAGATGCTATGGCTACACCTTC. Amino acid sequence: CASSYSPPGETERCYGYTF.

Here the CDR3 reads CASSLQPGNEQYF. DNA for the CDR3: TGTGCCAGCAGCTTACAGCCAGGGAACGAGCAGTACTTC. The V gene is TRBV7-3, the J gene TRBJ2-7, with D tentatively TRBD1 (5 bases). This CDR3 is built from 13 residues. Trimming took 2 bases from V and 5 from J, leaving 10 bases between them. CDR1 and CDR2 (germline): SGHTA, FQGTGA.

CDR3 bases: TGTGCCAGCAGTTACTCGCGGGGCAAGGACACAGATACGCAGTATTTT. Translated, it gives CASSYSRGKDTDTQYF. This chain links TRBV6-2 or TRBV6-3 with TRBJ2-3; possibly TRBD2 for D (6 bases). CDR3 length: 16 residues. Looked up from germline, CDR1 is MNHEY and CDR2 is SVGEGT. V lost 0 bases and J 2 bases, leaving 12 bases between the germline ends.

The chain has TRBV28 and TRBJ2-1; a weak D match, TRBD2 (6 bases). The germline gives CDR1 MDHEN, CDR2 SYDVKM. V shed 6 bases and J shed 7 bases, with 22 bases lying between them. CDR3 length equals 16 residues. The CDR3 region is CASRDGGKKIVNEQFF. DNA for the CDR3: TGTGCCAGCAGGGATGGGGGGAAGAAGATTGTGAATGAGCAGTTCTTC.

This chain links TRBV6-1 with TRBJ1-2, with D possibly matching TRBD1 (6 bases). Germline CDR1 is MNHNS and CDR2 is SASEGT. The CDR3 is made up of 12 amino acids. V lost 2 bases and J 8 bases, leaving 9 bases between the germline ends. CDR3 DNA sequence: TGTGCCAGCAGTGAATTGAGGGGGGGCTACACCTTC. As protein: CASSELRGGYTF.

The chain has TRBV6-5 and TRBJ2-3, with D perhaps matching TRBD1 (5 bases). The CDR3 has 15 amino acids. Trimming stripped 5 bases from V and 2 bases from J, with 14 bases between. Per germline, CDR1 MNHEY and CDR2 SVGAGI. The CDR3 DNA sequence: TGTGCCAGCAGTCCCCGACAGCTCCTCACAGATACGCAGTATTTT. Its protein is CASSPRQLLTDTQYF.

The V call is TRBV19, the J call TRBJ2-2, with D maybe TRBD1 (6 bases). The CDR3 is 13 residues long. The V end was cut by 6 bases, the J end by 4 bases, with 9 bases between. Looked up from germline, CDR1 is LNHDA and CDR2 is SQIVND (reference sequence). CDR3 sequence (DNA): TGTGCCAGTAGCAGGGGTCCCACCGGGGAGCTGTTTTTT. Its protein product is CASSRGPTGELFF.

The rearrangement joins TRBV7-9 to TRBJ2-5, with D maybe TRBD1 (5 bases). Germline CDR1 SEHNR, CDR2 FQNEAQ (reference sequence). The length of the CDR3 is 15 residues. Trimming took off 2 bases at V and 1 base at J, with 11 bases between the two ends. The CDR3 sequence: CASSLQGNIQETQYF. The DNA for the CDR3 is TGTGCCAGCAGCTTACAGGGAAATATCCAAGAGACCCAGTACTTC.

The rearrangement joins TRBV29-1 to TRBJ2-6; D ambiguous. CDR1 SQVTM and CDR2 ANQGSEA come from the germline V gene. V lost 6 bases and J lost 1, with 22 bases in between. This CDR3 region has 18 residues. DNA for the CDR3: TGCAGCGTCCGTGCCCCGGGTCTAGATCCTTCTGGGGCCAACGTCCTGACTTTC. It codes for CSVRAPGLDPSGANVLTF. The full variable domain, rest sourced from reference TRBV29-1 and TRBJ2-6, is SAVISQKPSRDICQRGTSLTIQCQVDSQVTMMFWYRQQPGQSLTLIATANQGSEATYESGFVIDKFPISRPNLTFSTLTVSNMSPEDSSIYLCSVRAPGLDPSGANVLTFGAGSRLTVL.

The gene calls are TRBV14 and TRBJ1-2; D unresolved. Looked up from germline, CDR1 is SGHDN and CDR2 is FVKESK. The CDR3 consists of 12 residues. Trimming pared 2 bases from V and 2 bases from J, leaving 3 bases between. CDR3 coding DNA: TGTGCCAGCAGCCAACAGAACTATGGCTACACCTTC. Translation: CASSQQNYGYTF.

V is TRBV7-2 and J is TRBJ2-5; unclear D gene. The CDR3 runs to 14 residues. Between the trimmed V and J ends, which lost 0 bases and 5 bases, there was a span of 10 bases. In germline, CDR1 is SGHTA, CDR2 FQGNSA. The CDR3 reads CASSLASMGETQYF. The CDR3 nucleotides are TGTGCCAGCAGCTTAGCGTCTATGGGCGAGACCCAGTACTTC.

V gene TRBV5-1 combines with J gene TRBJ1-4, with D uncertain. The V gene lost 0 bases and the J gene lost 8 bases, with 14 bases spanning the gap. The CDR3 covers 15 residues. The germline V gene has CDR1 SGHRS and CDR2 YFSETQ. The CDR3 nucleotides are TGCGCCAGCAGCTTGGAGGGCAACAAGGGAGAAAAACTGTTTTTT. Its translation is CASSLEGNKGEKLFF.

The V call is TRBV2, the J call TRBJ2-3, with 8 bases identical to TRBD2. Looked up from germline, CDR1 is SNHLY and CDR2 is FYNNEI. The J segment lost 5 bases and the V segment lost 5 bases, leaving 3 bases of the junction unmatched. There are 13 residues in the CDR3. The CDR3 DNA follows: TGTGCCAGCAGTTCTACTAGCGGAGATACGCAGTATTTT. It is translated as CASSSTSGDTQYF.

The chain joins TRBV6-2 or TRBV6-3 to TRBJ1-2; no definite D call. Trimming took off 2 bases at V and 4 bases at J, with 11 bases between the two ends. This CDR3 region has 14 residues. CDR1 MNHEY and CDR2 SVGEGT come from the germline V gene. CDR3 sequence reads: CASSYNTIPYGYTF. The CDR3, as DNA: TGTGCCAGCAGTTACAACACCATCCCCTATGGCTACACCTTC.

This clone came up once. The chain recombines TRBV6-5 with TRBJ1-2, with unresolved D. The CDR3 has 13 residues. CDR1 and CDR2 from the germline V gene are MNHEY and SVGAGI. V lost 6 bases, J lost 1 base, and 9 bases lay in between. CDR3 in amino acids: CASSRDFNYGYTF. CDR3 DNA sequence: TGTGCCAGCAGCCGGGATTTTAACTATGGCTACACCTTC.

The V and J genes are TRBV2 and TRBJ2-5; 8 bases fit TRBD2. CDR1 SNHLY and CDR2 FYNNEI come from the germline V gene. V shed 7 bases, J shed 4 bases, and the junction held 11 bases outside the gene matches. The length of the CDR3 is 15 residues. The CDR3 spells CASKPASGFLETQYF. CDR3 in DNA: TGTGCCAGCAAGCCGGCTAGCGGGTTTTTAGAGACCCAGTACTTC.

The chain recombines TRBV6-5 with TRBJ2-2; a weak D match, TRBD1 (5 bases). Trimming removed 4 bases from V and 1 base from J, with 13 bases in between. CDR3 length equals 16 residues. Germline CDR1 reads MNHEY; CDR2 reads SVGAGI. The CDR3 here is CASSFGHAGNTGELFF. CDR3 coding DNA: TGTGCCAGCAGTTTCGGACATGCAGGGAACACCGGGGAGCTGTTTTTT.

This clone was detected ten times or more. The chain uses TRBV27 and TRBJ2-1; tentatively, D is TRBD2 (5 bases). V was trimmed by 1 base and J by 0 bases, leaving 7 bases between them. Germline CDR1 MNHEY, CDR2 SMNVEV (reference sequence). The CDR3 has 15 residues. CDR3 coding DNA: TGTGCCAGCAGTTTATACGGGAACTCCTACAATGAGCAGTTCTTC. Protein: CASSLYGNSYNEQFF.

The V call is TRBV29-1, the J call TRBJ2-1; 10 bases match TRBD2. From germline, CDR1 is SQVTM and CDR2 ANQGSEA. The CDR3 extends over 15 amino acids. Unmatched junction bases numbered 12, after V lost 7 bases and J lost 6 bases. The CDR3 nucleotides read TGCAGCGCCAGTCCGGGGACTAGCGAATTCAATGAGCAGTTCTTC. This sequence encodes CSASPGTSEFNEQFF.

For this clone: The identical CDR3 is also encoded by other nucleotide sequences in the sample. V is TRBV5-1 and J is TRBJ1-4, with D unclear. V was cut by 0 bases and J by 2 bases, with 5 bases left in between. This CDR3 contains 14 residues. Germline V gene data show CDR1 as SGHRS and CDR2 as YFSETQ. This chain's CDR3 is CASSLGATNEKLFF. The CDR3 nucleotides read TGCGCCAGCAGCTTGGGGGCGACTAATGAAAAACTGTTTTTT.

This clone was observed once. The chain uses TRBV4-1 and TRBJ1-4, with D perhaps TRBD1 (5 bases). V lost 2 bases, J lost 4 bases, and 8 bases lay in between. Per germline, CDR1 MGHRA and CDR2 YSYEKL. The CDR3 is made up of 14 amino acids. CDR3 loop: CASSQLTVNEKLFF. CDR3 in DNA: TGCGCCAGCAGCCAACTGACAGTTAATGAAAAACTGTTTTTT.

In this sample, this clone turned up once. The gene calls are TRBV30 and TRBJ1-1; TRBD1 aligns across 7 bases. This CDR3 has 15 amino acids. CDR1 is GTSNPN and CDR2 is SVGIG in the germline V gene (reference sequence). V lost 2 bases, J lost 0 bases, and 6 bases stayed unmatched. The CDR3 here is CAWSRQGPMNTEAFF. The CDR3, as DNA: TGTGCCTGGAGTAGACAGGGACCGATGAACACTGAAGCTTTCTTT.

The J gene is TRBJ1-1, the V gene TRBV28; TRBD1 agrees at 9 bases. There are 16 residues in the CDR3. Germline V gives CDR1 MDHEN, CDR2 SYDVKM. After removal of 1 base from V and 3 bases from J, the junction contained 6 bases not matched to a gene. The CDR3 sequence is CASSLFWTGDDTEAFF. The CDR3 DNA is TGTGCCAGCAGTTTATTCTGGACAGGGGACGACACTGAAGCTTTCTTT.

The genes are TRBV4-1 and TRBJ1-1; 7 bases agree with TRBD1. CDR1 and CDR2 (germline): MGHRA, YSYEKL. With 2 bases clipped from V and 6 bases from J, the junction kept 6 bases outside the gene matches. CDR3 size: 14 residues. As DNA, the CDR3 is TGCGCCAGCAGCCAAAGGCAGGGGGGAGCTGAAGCTTTCTTT. The encoded protein is CASSQRQGGAEAFF.

This clone was found a few times. The chain uses TRBV15 and TRBJ1-2; a possible D gene is TRBD1 (6 bases). CDR3 length equals 14 residues. With 5 bases removed from V and 2 bases from J, the gap between germline ends came to 12 bases. The germline V gene has CDR1 LNHNV and CDR2 YYDKDF (reference sequence). CDR3 loop: CATSYGQTNYGYTF. The CDR3 bases are TGTGCCACCAGCTATGGACAGACCAACTATGGCTACACCTTC. Looking up the rest from reference TRBV15 and TRBJ1-2 gives the full variable domain: DAMVIQNPRYQVTQFGKPVTLSCSQTLNHNVMYWYQQKSSQAPKLLFHYYDKDFNNEADTPDNFQSRRPNTSFCFLDIRSPGLGDTAMYLCATSYGQTNYGYTFGSGTRLTVV.